The 10 T cell receptor beta chains below come from one sample, sequenced in a study of cytomegalovirus exposure and HLA in healthy donors. PCR was performed using 60 Vbeta and 13 Jbeta primers. Libraries were prepared by immunoSEQ multiplex PCR; TCRdb keeps only in-frame clonotypes and omits some of them. This sample lists 60,000 to 70,000 clones; its ten largest clones have roughly 15%. What was sequenced was PBMCs. All receptors derive from a boy between 10 and 17 years old in good health and CMV-seronegative.

The rearrangement uses TRBV6-1 and TRBJ2-1, with a weak D call TRBD2 (5 bases). The CDR3 contains 15 residues. Per germline, CDR1 MNHNS and CDR2 SASEGT. Trimming removed 6 bases at V and 0 bases at J, with 12 bases between. The CDR3 reads CASRPDLSSYNEQFF. In DNA, the CDR3 is TGTGCCAGCAGACCGGACTTATCCTCCTACAATGAGCAGTTCTTC.

The CDR3 spells CASSGITPFRGANEQYF. CDR3 DNA sequence: TGTGCCAGCAGCGGAATTACTCCTTTCCGGGGGGCTAATGAGCAGTACTTC. V and J are TRBV27 and TRBJ2-7; D is perhaps TRBD2 (7 bases). The germline V gene encodes CDR1 MNHEY and CDR2 SMNVEV (reference sequence). The germline V and J ends were trimmed by 6 bases and 7 bases, with 28 bases remaining between them. The CDR3 is 17 residues long.

The rearrangement links TRBV11-3 to TRBJ1-1, with D possibly matching TRBD1 (6 bases). In germline, CDR1 is SGHNT, CDR2 YENEEA. The CDR3 runs to 15 residues. V was cut by 3 bases and J by 0 bases, with 11 bases left in between. DNA of the CDR3: TGTGCCAGCAGCTTTAGGGGGACCATGAACACTGAAGCTTTCTTT. It specifies CASSFRGTMNTEAFF. Complete variable domain (other parts from reference TRBV11-3 and TRBJ1-1): EAGVVQSPRYKIIEKKQPVAFWCNPISGHNTLYWYLQNLGQGPELLIRYENEEAVDDSQLPKDRFSAERLKGVDSTLKIQPAELGDSAVYLCASSFRGTMNTEAFFGQGTRLTVV.

The V and J genes are TRBV15 and TRBJ1-6; tentative D call: TRBD1 (6 bases). CDR1 is LNHNV, CDR2 YYDKDF, per germline (reference sequence). This CDR3 region has 15 residues. Trimming left V 0 bases short and J 10 bases short, with 13 bases between. The CDR3 reads CATSRDGGDWSPLHF. The CDR3 DNA is TGTGCCACCAGCAGAGATGGGGGCGATTGGTCACCCCTCCACTTT.

The chain employs TRBV5-4 and TRBJ1-1; 8 bases agree with TRBD1. The CDR3 length is 13 residues. Germline V gene data show CDR1 as SGHNT and CDR2 as YYREEE (reference sequence). Trimming at V came to 4 bases and at J to 6 bases, leaving 5 bases not matched to a gene. CDR3 nucleotides: TGTGCCAGCAGCCCAGGACAGGGCTCTGAAGCTTTCTTT. Its translation: CASSPGQGSEAFF.

DNA for the CDR3: TGCGCCAGCAGTGAGGGCCCCATAGGGAGGAGCTCCTACGAGCAGTACTTC. The encoded protein is CASSEGPIGRSSYEQYF. The genes are TRBV10-1 and TRBJ2-7; a weak D match, TRBD2 (6 bases). The CDR3 covers 17 residues. Looked up from germline, CDR1 is WNHNN and CDR2 is SYGVQD (reference sequence). Trimming took off 2 bases at V and 0 bases at J, with 17 bases between the two ends.

The rearrangement links TRBV6-5 to TRBJ1-5, with 11 bases lining up with TRBD1. The CDR3 spans 15 residues. The V gene end was trimmed by 4 bases and the J gene end by 6 bases; junction bases not matched to a gene: 5. The germline V gene encodes CDR1 MNHEY and CDR2 SVGAGI. The CDR3 sequence: CASSSGQGAFQPQHF. The CDR3 coding sequence is TGTGCCAGCAGTTCTGGACAGGGGGCGTTTCAGCCCCAGCATTTT.

The chain recombines TRBV29-1 with TRBJ2-5; TRBD1 might be the D (6 bases). The CDR3 loop spans 12 amino acids. Germline V gene data show CDR1 as SQVTM and CDR2 as ANQGSEA. Trimming cost V 6 bases and J 4 bases, with 12 bases left between them. The CDR3 DNA is TGCAGCGTGGTGCAAGGGGGAGAGACCCAGTACTTC. Translating gives CSVVQGGETQYF.

The chain uses TRBV10-1 and TRBJ1-1, with a weak D call TRBD1 (5 bases). The length of the CDR3 is 14 residues. Trimming removed 5 bases from V and 1 base from J, with 11 bases in between. Germline values: CDR1 WNHNN, CDR2 SYGVQD (reference sequence). CDR3 region: CASSPAGWNTEAFF. CDR3 nucleotides: TGCGCCAGCAGTCCCGCAGGGTGGAACACTGAAGCTTTCTTT.

The chain is built from TRBV6-5 and TRBJ2-4, with 11 bases identical to TRBD2. Germline assignment: CDR1 MNHEY and CDR2 SVGAGI. This CDR3 comprises 13 residues. The V segment lost 8 bases and the J segment 6 bases; nucleotides outside the gene matches: 3. CDR3 sequence (DNA): TGTGCCAGCCGAACTAGCGGGGGAAACATTCAGTACTTC. Translated, it gives CASRTSGGNIQYF.